A single sample is the source of the 23 T cell receptor beta chains below, sequenced in a study of CD8 T cells in ankylosing spondylitis. In TCRdb, the 5' RACE reads were re-called with MiXCR into one record per CDR3 protein. The sample contains around 340,000 distinct CDR3 sequences, roughly 14% of which appear only once. The sequencing sample was made of blood, either unsorted or a sorted T cell fraction (not recorded which). These receptors were collected from a male donor with ankylosing spondylitis or in good health (not recorded which).

This clonotype turned up a few times. V gene TRBV5-1 combines with J gene TRBJ2-1; 7 bases map to TRBD2. V lost 0 bases and J lost 2; bases outside the gene matches: 2. The V gene's germline CDR1 is SGHRS and CDR2 YFSETQ. CDR3 length equals 15 residues. CDR3: CASSLAGLAYNEQFF. CDR3 bases: TGCGCCAGCAGCTTGGCTGGACTAGCCTACAATGAGCAGTTCTTC.

This clonotype turned up a few times. This chain links TRBV4-1 with TRBJ2-2; 10 bases map to TRBD2. V lost 10 bases to trimming and J lost 5 bases; unmatched junction nucleotides: 7. CDR1 MGHRA and CDR2 YSYEKL come from the germline V gene. The CDR3 loop spans 14 amino acids. This CDR3 reads CATRAGGRTGELFF. The CDR3 nucleotides are TGCGCCACCAGAGCGGGGGGGCGAACCGGGGAGCTGTTTTTT.

This clonotype has only a few counts. This chain joins TRBV9 and TRBJ2-3; maybe TRBD2 (6 bases). Trimming took 0 bases from V and 2 from J, leaving 13 bases between them. Germline-derived CDR1 and CDR2 are SGDLS and YYNGEE. This CDR3 has 16 residues. Here the CDR3 DNA reads TGTGCCAGCAGCGTAGCCCTAGCGCAAGCCACAGATACGCAGTATTTT. Translation gives CASSVALAQATDTQYF.

This clonotype has just a few counts. The rearrangement links TRBV5-1 to TRBJ2-1, with TRBD1 matching 11 bases. Germline V CDR1 and CDR2: SGHRS, YFSETQ. The length of the CDR3 is 14 residues. The V and J ends lost 7 bases and 10 bases, in that order; junction bases with no gene match: 10. The CDR3 region has the DNA TGCGCCAGCGGCCGGGACAGGGGGACGAGGGAGCAGTTCTTC. It encodes CASGRDRGTREQFF.

This clonotype was seen more than once but under ten times. In DNA form, the CDR3 reads TGTGCCAGCAGCCAAGATGCAGTGCATCAGCCCCAGCATTTT. Amino acid sequence: CASSQDAVHQPQHF. V and J are TRBV3-1 and TRBJ1-5, with D hard to call. CDR3 length: 14 amino acids. Germline values: CDR1 LGHDT, CDR2 YNNKEL (reference sequence). The V and J ends lost 0 bases and 5 bases respectively, with 8 bases between them.

The V gene is TRBV30, the J gene TRBJ1-1; D unresolved. Trimming took 5 bases from V and 10 from J, leaving 14 bases between them. CDR3 size: 11 residues. Per germline, CDR1 GTSNPN and CDR2 SVGIG (reference sequence). The CDR3 loop is CAWGILGRAFF. The DNA of the CDR3 is TGTGCCTGGGGGATTTTGGGGAGAGCTTTCTTT. Drawing the rest from reference TRBV30 and TRBJ1-1, the complete variable domain is SQTIHQWPATLVQPVGSPLSLECTVEGTSNPNLYWYRQAAGRGLQLLFYSVGIGQISSEVPQNLSASRPQDRQFILSSKKLLLSDSGFYLCAWGILGRAFFGQGTRLTVV.

This clonotype was seen a few times. The V call is TRBV5-1, the J call TRBJ1-3, with D hard to call. The germline gives CDR1 SGHRS, CDR2 YFSETQ. Trimming cost V 1 base and J 2 bases, with 13 bases left between them. The CDR3 consists of 16 residues. The CDR3 is CASSLFAGRTGNTIYF. CDR3 nucleotides: TGCGCCAGCAGCTTGTTCGCAGGACGGACTGGAAACACCATATATTTT.

This clonotype was counted between two and nine times. The chain links TRBV3-1 to TRBJ1-1; D call uncertain. Germline CDR1 and CDR2: LGHDT and YNNKEL (reference sequence). CDR3 length: 16 residues. V was clipped by 0 bases and J by 1 base, with 12 bases between them. DNA of the CDR3: TGTGCCAGCAGCCAAGAGGGCAAACGGACGAACACTGAAGCTTTCTTT. Protein product: CASSQEGKRTNTEAFF.

The chain combines TRBV30 with TRBJ2-5; D gene unclear. CDR1 and CDR2 (germline): GTSNPN, SVGIG (reference sequence). Between the trimmed V and J ends, which lost 2 bases and 0 bases, there was a span of 1 base. This CDR3 has 11 residues. DNA of the CDR3: TGTGCCTGGAGTAACCAAGAGACCCAGTACTTC. It encodes CAWSNQETQYF.

V gene TRBV2 combines with J gene TRBJ2-1, with 12 bases identical to TRBD2. Germline loops: CDR1 SNHLY, CDR2 FYNNEI. The junction had 12 bases not matched to a gene; V was cut back by 6 bases and J by 0 bases. The CDR3 loop spans 19 amino acids. The CDR3 bases are TGTGCCAGCAGGGGCGACGGACTAGCGGGGTCGAGCTCCTACAATGAGCAGTTCTTC. It codes for CASRGDGLAGSSSYNEQFF.

A remark on this clonotype: One junction end disagrees with the germline gene, perhaps due to a read error. The chain recombines TRBV5-1 with TRBJ2-1; D may match TRBD1 or TRBD2 (6 bases each). Germline CDR1 is SGHRS and CDR2 is YFSETQ. CDR3 length: 15 residues. CDR3 amino acids: CASRLGGSSYNEQFF. The CDR3 coding sequence is TGCGCCAGCAGGTTGGGGGGCTCCTCCTACAATGAGCAGTTCTTC.

The chain carries TRBV19 and TRBJ1-4; tentatively, D is TRBD1 (6 bases). Per germline, CDR1 LNHDA and CDR2 SQIVND (reference sequence). CDR3 length: 14 residues. V lost 8 bases and J lost 4, with 14 bases in between. CDR3 region: CASAYRVGNEKLFF. CDR3 nucleotides: TGTGCCAGTGCCTACAGGGTGGGTAATGAAAAACTGTTTTTT.

This sequence joins TRBV5-1 and TRBJ1-5, with 7 bases identical to TRBD1. The length of the CDR3 is 14 residues. After removal of 4 bases from V and 7 bases from J, the junction contained 8 bases not matched to a gene. The germline gives CDR1 SGHRS, CDR2 YFSETQ. Here the CDR3 reads CASSAGQAGQPQHF. For the CDR3, the DNA is TGCGCCAGCAGCGCTGGACAGGCGGGACAGCCCCAGCATTTT.

The V gene is TRBV12-3 or TRBV12-4, the J gene TRBJ1-2, with D maybe TRBD1 (5 bases). This CDR3 comprises 14 residues. V was pared by 2 bases and J by 8 bases, with 15 bases between. CDR3 sequence reads: CASSLTDSLKGYTF. The DNA of the CDR3 is TGTGCCAGCAGTTTAACAGACAGCCTTAAAGGCTACACCTTC.

This clonotype turned up a few times. The chain is built from TRBV2 and TRBJ2-7; 9 nucleotides line up with TRBD2. The junction had 8 bases not matched to a gene; V was cut back by 8 bases and J by 0 bases. The CDR3 is made up of 15 amino acids. In germline, CDR1 is SNHLY, CDR2 FYNNEI. The CDR3 is CASSRLAAISYEQYF. The CDR3 region has the DNA TGTGCCAGCTCTAGACTAGCGGCAATCTCCTACGAGCAGTACTTC.

The table lists this clonotype with a few counts. This sequence joins TRBV5-1 and TRBJ1-6; D gene uncertain. The germline CDR1 and CDR2 sequences are SGHRS and YFSETQ. The CDR3 runs 15 residues. V was clipped by 4 bases and J by 6 bases, with 14 bases between them. For the CDR3, the DNA is TGCGCCAGCAGCCCCTCCGCGGGTCGTAATTCACCCCTCCACTTT. Its protein product is CASSPSAGRNSPLHF.

The V and J genes are TRBV6-1 and TRBJ2-3; 12 nucleotides align to TRBD2. This CDR3 has 15 residues. J gave up 6 bases and V 5 bases, and 6 bases lay outside the gene matches. Germline loops: CDR1 MNHNS, CDR2 SASEGT. The CDR3 sequence is CASSTPTSGSDTQYF. The CDR3 coding sequence is TGTGCCAGCAGTACCCCGACTAGCGGGAGCGATACGCAGTATTTT.

The V gene is TRBV12-3 or TRBV12-4, the J gene TRBJ1-1; tentative D call: TRBD1 (5 bases). CDR3 length: 12 residues. Trimming took 3 bases from V and 7 from J, leaving 9 bases between them. The CDR3 region is CASSLSQGEAFF. The CDR3 DNA reads TGTGCCAGCAGTTTGTCCCAGGGTGAAGCTTTCTTT.

This clonotype was counted only a few times. The chain joins TRBV11-2 to TRBJ2-1, with 12 positions matching TRBD2. This CDR3 is built from 17 residues. Trimming at V came to 0 bases and at J to 2 bases, leaving 2 bases not matched to a gene. The germline V gene has CDR1 SGHAT and CDR2 FQNNGV. The CDR3 spells CASSLDLAGGTYNEQFF. DNA of the CDR3: TGTGCCAGCAGCTTAGATCTAGCGGGAGGGACCTACAATGAGCAGTTCTTC.

The chain employs TRBV4-2 and TRBJ2-2; TRBD2 matches 10 bases. Germline lookup yields CDR1 LGHNA and CDR2 YNFKEQ. Unmatched junction bases numbered 12, after V lost 4 bases and J lost 4 bases. This CDR3 is 18 amino acids long. The CDR3 sequence is CASSPWLAGAISTGELFF. The CDR3 DNA is TGTGCCAGCAGCCCGTGGCTAGCGGGGGCCATCTCCACCGGGGAGCTGTTTTTT.

This chain connects TRBV10-3 to TRBJ2-1, with 11 nucleotides matching TRBD2. This CDR3 contains 14 residues. The junction had 9 bases not matched to a gene; V was cut back by 11 bases and J by 6 bases. The germline V gene encodes CDR1 ENHRY and CDR2 SYGVKD. CDR3 nucleotides: TGTGCCGGGTCTGTAGCGGGGGGGACCAATGAGCAGTTCTTC. Amino acids: CAGSVAGGTNEQFF.

This clonotype was seen a few times. The chain combines TRBV4-2 with TRBJ2-5; D tentatively fits TRBD1 or TRBD2 (5 bases each). The length of the CDR3 is 14 residues. Deletions cut 1 base from V and 5 bases from J, with 11 bases between. Germline CDR1 and CDR2: LGHNA and YNFKEQ. This CDR3 reads CASSQGGTGETQYF. The CDR3 DNA is TGTGCCAGCAGCCAAGGGGGCACGGGGGAGACCCAGTACTTC.

The V and J genes are TRBV9 and TRBJ1-2; no firm D call. V was trimmed by 4 bases and J by 0 bases, leaving 19 bases between them. The CDR3 sequence is 17 residues long. Looked up from germline, CDR1 is SGDLS and CDR2 is YYNGEE. CDR3 loop: CASSHPTGRTTNYGYTF. The CDR3 DNA sequence: TGTGCCAGCAGCCACCCCACCGGCCGCACTACTAACTATGGCTACACCTTC.